This TCR beta chain was sequenced for a study of shared clonotypes between healthy human individuals. Study information: CD4 naive cells filled three plates per donor, CD4 memory three, CD8 naive two and CD8 memory one.

The data were produced by immunoSEQ multiplex PCR, yet TCRdb's version contains in-frame clones alone and is incomplete. The table includes about 2 million clones, around 96% detected once. Naive CD8 populations comprised CD45RO-negative cells positively selected for CCR7, excluding terminally differentiated effector memory CD45RA+ cells. Germline CDR1 reads SGDLS; CDR2 reads YYNGEE. CDR3 length equals 14 residues. J was trimmed by 6 bases and V by 0 bases; bases with no gene match: 2. As regards this clone: This sample also contains other DNA sequences that code for the same CDR3.

This chain joins TRBV9 and TRBJ2-3, with TRBD2 matching 9 bases. The sequenced sample was naive CD8+ T cells sorted from blood. This TCR came from a man in his late teens or twenties in good health. CDR3 loop: CASSVGGGADTQYF. The CDR3 DNA is TGTGCCAGCAGCGTAGGCGGGGGGGCCGATACGCAGTATTTT.